These 8 T cell receptor beta chains originate from one sample sequenced in a study of blood T cells in healthy people across ages. PCR was performed a second time for roughly 7 to 12 cycles using a sample-barcoded 5' primer and a J-beta primer mix. TCRdb passed the 5' RACE reads through MiXCR, listing each CDR3 protein once. The sample yields 1,300,000 or so distinct CDR3 sequences, 45% to 70% seen once. The sample was blood. The receptors stem from a man between 18 and 29 years old in good health.

As concerns this clonotype: Being one base from a much bigger clone, this may be a read error. As DNA, the CDR3 is TGTGCCAGCAGCTTCCCTAACAGACCCGACCGTGAGCAGTACTTC. It is translated as CASSFPNRPDREQYF. V is TRBV7-9 and J is TRBJ2-7; D call uncertain. Germline assignment: CDR1 SEHNR and CDR2 FQNEAQ (reference sequence). With 3 bases removed from V and 7 bases from J, the gap between germline ends came to 19 bases. The CDR3 loop spans 15 amino acids. Variable domain in full (rest from reference TRBV7-9 and TRBJ2-7): DTGVSQNPRHKITKRGQNVTFRCDPISEHNRLYWYRQTLGQGPEFLTYFQNEAQLEKSRLLSDRFSAERPKGSFSTLEIQRTEQGDSAMYLCASSFPNRPDREQYFGPGTRLTVT.

The chain links TRBV7-2 to TRBJ2-5; D might be TRBD2 (6 bases). There are 18 residues in the CDR3. Trimming took off 4 bases at V and 5 bases at J, with 26 bases between the two ends. Per germline, CDR1 SGHTA and CDR2 FQGNSA. The CDR3 nucleotides read TGTGCCAGCAGCTCCCCCCTCCAGGGTAGCGGCCATTGGGAGACCCAGTACTTC. This codes for CASSSPLQGSGHWETQYF.

The V gene is TRBV29-1, the J gene TRBJ2-2, with 7 bases matching TRBD2. The V gene end was trimmed by 2 bases and the J gene end by 6 bases; junction bases not matched to a gene: 9. Germline CDR1 and CDR2: SQVTM and ANQGSEA. This CDR3 comprises 15 residues. The CDR3 DNA follows: TGCAGCGTTGAAACAGAAGCGGGGTGGGCCGGGGAGCTGTTTTTT. Its translation is CSVETEAGWAGELFF.

This clonotype was detected ten times or more. The chain employs TRBV5-6 and TRBJ2-7; tentative D call: TRBD1 (5 bases). V was pared by 0 bases and J by 7 bases, with 14 bases between. The CDR3 runs to 14 residues. The germline V gene encodes CDR1 SGHDT and CDR2 YYEEEE. The CDR3 sequence is CASSLEVGLQEQYF. The CDR3 DNA sequence: TGTGCCAGCAGCTTGGAAGTGGGGCTCCAGGAGCAGTACTTC.

The chain links TRBV10-3 to TRBJ2-4, with TRBD1 matching 9 bases. The DNA matches TRBJ2-7 better at its end, which makes the J call doubtful. Germline-derived CDR1 and CDR2 are ENHRY and SYGVKD. This CDR3 has 16 residues. The CDR3 DNA sequence: TGTGCCACAGGCGGCGGGACAGGGAGAAGCTCCTACGAGCAGTACTTC. Translation gives CATGGGTGRSSYEQYF.

This clonotype was picked up a small number of times. The genes are TRBV6-2 or TRBV6-3 and TRBJ2-7; possibly TRBD2 for D (6 bases). The CDR3 extends over 16 amino acids. Per germline, CDR1 MNHEY and CDR2 SVGEGT. The V and J ends lost 8 bases and 3 bases respectively, with 23 bases between them. The CDR3 protein is CASRGLRGIDHYEQYF. The CDR3, as DNA: TGTGCCAGCCGGGGACTCAGAGGGATAGACCACTACGAGCAGTACTTC.

The chain couples TRBV21-1 to TRBJ2-3; the table assigns TRBD2, which was not confirmed against the DNA. TRBV21-1 represents a pseudogene. CDR3 length equals 17 residues. CDR3 nucleotide sequence: TGTGCCAGCAGCACCTGGACTAGCGGGATGAGCACAGATACGCAGTATTTT. Its protein is CASSTWTSGMSTDTQYF.

This clonotype was recorded a few times. The chain couples TRBV21-1 to TRBJ1-2; the D call of TRBD1 is as the table states it, not checked on the DNA. TRBV21-1 is shown as a pseudogene. The CDR3 has 15 residues. The CDR3 DNA reads as TGTGCCAGCAGCATACAAGGACAGGGGTCTTCTGGCTACACCTTC. This encodes CASSIQGQGSSGYTF.